This T cell receptor beta chain is drawn from a study of CD8 T cells in Susac syndrome. Whole-study results and caveats: Peak Susac CD8+ clonal expansion was seen in TEMRA cells and active patients.

Notes on this clonotype: The antigen is undetermined.

RNA totalling about 0.5 to 1 ug underwent reverse transcription with random hexamers. MiXCR, applied by TCRdb to the immunoSEQ multiplex PCR reads, yields one record per CDR3 protein. Of fewer than 140,000 distinct CDR3 sequences in the sample, around 94% are singletons; the top ten hold 0.41%. This clonotype was sampled from a human donor with Susac syndrome. The sequenced sample consisted of CD8+ T cells from PBMCs.

In nucleotides, the CDR3 is TGCAGTGCCCAGGGCGGGGCCGCCTCCTACGAGCAGTACTTC. It translates to CSAQGGAASYEQYF. The chain has TRBV20-1 and TRBJ2-7, with D possibly being TRBD2 (6 bases). Trimming removed 6 bases from V and 0 bases from J, with 15 bases in between. The CDR3 is 14 amino acids. Germline CDR1 and CDR2: DFQATT and SNEGSKA (reference sequence).